A selection of T cell receptor beta chains follows, all from one sample in a study of T cells in Graves' hyperthyroidism and ophthalmopathy. TCRdb passed the multiplex PCR reads through MiXCR, listing each CDR3 protein once. The data hold approximately 490,000 distinct CDR3 sequences, with roughly 22% observed a single time. Sequenced input: blood. Receptor source: a woman in her 70s with Graves' ophthalmopathy. Both conserved end residues are part of each CDR3. D genes are given only for firm matches. Size tells how often a clone was seen (once, few, many) or the class of an expanded clone, and some rows leave it out.

v_gene,j_gene,abundance,d_gene,CDR3aa,CDR3nt
TRBV20-1,TRBJ2-7,few,TRBD2,CSATPSGMSSYEQYF,TGCAGTGCCACACCTAGCGGGATGAGCTCCTACGAGCAGTACTTC
TRBV19,TRBJ2-1,.,.,CASLSRTSNEQFF,TGTGCCAGCCTTTCGAGGACTTCTAATGAGCAGTTCTTC
TRBV2,TRBJ2-7,many,TRBD1,CASREEQGPSYEQYF,TGTGCCAGCAGGGAGGAACAGGGGCCGTCCTACGAGCAGTACTTC
TRBV12-3/TRBV12-4,TRBJ2-1,.,TRBD2,CASSPPTSGISYNEQFF,TGTGCCAGTAGTCCCCCGACTAGCGGGATTTCCTACAATGAGCAGTTCTTC
TRBV27,TRBJ1-1,few,.,CASSSATTVILNTEAFF,TGTGCCAGCAGTTCGGCCACTACGGTAATCTTGAACACTGAAGCTTTCTTT
TRBV6-1,TRBJ2-5,.,.,CASSEAPRETQYF,TGTGCCAGCAGTGAAGCACCCCGAGAGACCCAGTACTTC
TRBV12-3/TRBV12-4,TRBJ1-2,.,.,CASSLSFQGAATF,TGTGCCAGCAGTTTATCTTTCCAGGGAGCAGCAACCTTC
TRBV10-3,TRBJ2-2,few,TRBD2,CAISPSGLGERELFF,TGTGCCATCAGTCCTTCGGGACTAGGGGAGAGAGAGCTGTTTTTT
TRBV30,TRBJ1-1,.,.,CAWSVGPMNTEAFF,TGTGCCTGGAGTGTAGGGCCTATGAACACTGAAGCTTTCTTT
TRBV7-3,TRBJ2-7,many,.,CASSLGPSYEQYF,TGTGCCAGCAGCTTAGGACCGTCCTACGAGCAGTACTTC
TRBV6-1,TRBJ2-1,.,TRBD2,CASSYLASGRSRWEQFF,TGTGCCAGCAGTTATTTGGCTAGCGGGAGGTCAAGATGGGAGCAGTTCTTC
TRBV10-3,TRBJ2-6,.,.,CAIRAGGANVLTF,TGTGCCATCAGGGCGGGGGGGGCCAACGTCCTGACTTTC
TRBV11-2,TRBJ2-7,.,.,CASSLDRSTYEQYF,TGTGCCAGCAGCTTAGATCGGAGCACCTACGAGCAGTACTTC
TRBV28,TRBJ1-1,.,.,CASSFGGPGTEAFF,TGTGCCAGCAGCTTCGGGGGACCCGGCACTGAAGCTTTCTTT
TRBV28,TRBJ2-7,many,TRBD1,CASSPWDSPYEQYF,TGTGCCAGCAGTCCCTGGGACAGCCCATACGAGCAGTACTTC
TRBV14,TRBJ2-7,many,.,CASSQVGSFYEQYF,TGTGCCAGCAGCCAAGTGGGCAGCTTCTACGAGCAGTACTTC
TRBV6-1,TRBJ1-2,.,TRBD1,CASRQQGTYGYTF,TGTGCCAGCAGACAACAGGGGACCTATGGCTACACCTTC
TRBV24-1,TRBJ2-5,.,TRBD1,CATSDRSGTGDSPQETHYF,TGTGCCACCAGTGACCGATCCGGGACAGGGGACTCCCCCCAAGAGACCCACTACTTC
TRBV6-1,TRBJ2-7,.,.,CASTYGLGYEQYF,TGTGCCAGCACTTACGGGCTGGGCTACGAGCAGTACTTC
TRBV28,TRBJ2-1,.,TRBD2,CASSPPGGKSGSGVEQFF,TGTGCCAGCAGTCCCCCCGGAGGTAAGAGCGGGAGTGGTGTTGAGCAGTTCTTC
TRBV19,TRBJ1-6,few,TRBD1,CASNAPTGQGDSPLHF,TGTGCCAGTAACGCTCCTACGGGACAGGGTGATTCACCCCTCCACTTT
TRBV27,TRBJ1-4,few,TRBD1,CASSPGQVGEKLFF,TGTGCCAGCAGCCCTGGACAGGTCGGTGAAAAACTGTTTTTT
TRBV20-1,TRBJ1-5,.,.,CSASRGQRVYQPQHF,TGCAGTGCTAGTAGGGGTCAGAGGGTCTATCAGCCCCAGCATTTT
TRBV6-5,TRBJ1-5,.,.,CASSYSLNQPQHF,TGTGCCAGCAGTTACTCGTTGAATCAGCCCCAGCATTTT
TRBV6-1,TRBJ1-4,few,.,CASSKTATNEKLFF,TGTGCCAGCAGTAAAACAGCAACTAATGAAAAACTGTTTTTT
TRBV20-1,TRBJ2-7,few,TRBD2,CSARGTSGLGQYF,TGCAGTGCTAGAGGGACTAGCGGTCTTGGGCAGTACTTC
TRBV12-3/TRBV12-4,TRBJ1-6,few,.,CASSFSGSDSPLHF,TGTGCCAGCAGTTTTTCAGGGTCTGATTCACCCCTCCACTTT
TRBV30,TRBJ1-6,.,.,CAFEGVGFGSPLHF,TGTGCCTTCGAGGGGGTAGGCTTTGGTTCACCCCTCCACTTT
TRBV2,TRBJ2-1,many,TRBD2,CASSGNGLASNEQFF,TGTGCCAGCAGTGGAAATGGACTAGCGTCGAATGAGCAGTTCTTC
TRBV27,TRBJ2-1,many,.,CASSFSVYNEQFF,TGTGCCAGCAGTTTCAGCGTTTACAATGAGCAGTTCTTC
TRBV20-1,TRBJ2-7,.,TRBD2,CSTHGTSGLGQYF,TGCAGTACACACGGGACTAGCGGTCTTGGGCAGTACTTC
TRBV7-2,TRBJ2-3,few,TRBD2,CASSLGLAGSQDTQYF,TGTGCCAGCAGCCTGGGACTAGCGGGCTCCCAGGATACGCAGTATTTT
TRBV7-7,TRBJ2-2,.,TRBD2,CASSETLAANTGELFF,TGTGCTAGCAGCGAAACTCTAGCGGCGAACACCGGGGAGCTGTTTTTT
TRBV5-1,TRBJ2-7,few,TRBD1,CASSAILGTDLGEQYF,TGCGCCAGCAGCGCCATCCTCGGGACAGACCTGGGTGAGCAGTACTTC
TRBV7-8,TRBJ2-7,many,.,CASSYRQNYEQYF,TGTGCCAGCAGCTATCGACAGAACTACGAGCAGTACTTC
TRBV5-6,TRBJ2-1,.,TRBD2,CASSQVTSGGTYNEQFF,TGTGCCAGCAGCCAAGTGACTAGCGGGGGTACCTACAATGAGCAGTTCTTC
TRBV14,TRBJ2-1,many,.,CASSPQPFSSYNEQFF,TGTGCCAGCAGTCCTCAGCCGTTTAGCTCCTACAATGAGCAGTTCTTC
TRBV2,TRBJ2-7,many,.,CASSDGRGAYEQYF,TGTGCCAGCAGTGATGGGCGGGGTGCCTACGAGCAGTACTTC
TRBV3-1,TRBJ1-1,.,.,CASSQDAANTEAFF,TGTGCCAGCAGCCAAGATGCGGCGAACACTGAAGCTTTCTTT
TRBV30,TRBJ2-7,.,TRBD2,CAWGALAGNEQYF,TGTGCCTGGGGCGCGCTAGCGGGAAACGAGCAGTACTTC
TRBV9,TRBJ2-2,few,TRBD1,CASSVDLTGGNTGELFF,TGTGCCAGCAGCGTAGACTTGACAGGGGGCAACACCGGGGAGCTGTTTTTT
TRBV10-3,TRBJ1-2,few,.,CAISEPYGYTF,TGTGCCATCAGTGAACCCTATGGCTACACCTTC
TRBV5-1,TRBJ1-2,.,.,CASSLQDIYGYTF,TGCGCCAGCAGCCTCCAGGACATCTATGGCTACACCTTC
TRBV11-3,TRBJ2-7,many,.,CASSTGGYEQYF,TGTGCCAGCAGCACCGGGGGCTACGAGCAGTACTTC
TRBV10-2,TRBJ2-2,few,.,CASRDTGELFF,TGCGCCAGCCGAGACACCGGGGAGCTGTTTTTT
TRBV10-3,TRBJ1-4,.,.,CAIGPGAPTNEKLFF,TGTGCCATTGGTCCCGGGGCTCCAACTAATGAAAAACTGTTTTTT
TRBV6-2/TRBV6-3,TRBJ2-1,many,.,CASRQTGPGTINEQFF,TGTGCCAGCAGACAGACAGGTCCCGGGACGATCAATGAGCAGTTCTTC
TRBV7-9,TRBJ1-2,few,TRBD1,CASSLVGTGGSGYTF,TGTGCCAGCAGCTTAGTCGGTACAGGGGGCTCTGGCTACACCTTC
TRBV7-3,TRBJ1-2,few,TRBD1,CASSPTGGTGGAGGYGYTF,TGTGCCAGCAGCCCGACCGGGGGGACAGGGGGCGCAGGAGGCTATGGCTACACCTTC
TRBV15,TRBJ1-1,.,TRBD1,CATSTPGGQGITEAFF,TGTGCCACCAGCACCCCTGGGGGACAGGGGATCACTGAAGCTTTCTTT
TRBV20-1,TRBJ2-1,.,TRBD2,CSASSRTNGGVGDEQFF,TGCAGTGCTTCCAGTCGGACTAACGGGGGGGTTGGCGATGAGCAGTTCTTC
TRBV7-3,TRBJ2-3,many,TRBD1,CASSLTPGQGTDTQYF,TGTGCCAGCAGCCTAACTCCCGGACAGGGAACAGATACGCAGTATTTT
TRBV3-1,TRBJ1-2,.,.,CASSQVAREYGYTF,TGTGCCAGCAGCCAAGTAGCACGGGAGTATGGCTACACCTTC
TRBV6-1,TRBJ2-3,few,TRBD1,CASSWDRVNTDTQYF,TGTGCCAGCAGCTGGGACAGGGTTAATACAGATACGCAGTATTTT
TRBV19,TRBJ2-1,.,TRBD2,CATSTSGRALQFF,TGTGCCACATCGACTAGCGGGAGGGCCTTGCAGTTCTTC
TRBV3-1,TRBJ1-2,few,.,CASSQESTGNYGYTF,TGTGCCAGCAGCCAAGAAAGTACAGGGAACTATGGCTACACCTTC
TRBV7-2,TRBJ2-3,.,TRBD2,CASSTGLAGTDTQYF,TGTGCCAGCAGCACCGGACTAGCAGGCACAGATACGCAGTATTTT
TRBV5-1,TRBJ2-1,.,.,CASSLRGDSYNEQFF,TGCGCCAGCAGTCTACGGGGTGACTCCTACAATGAGCAGTTCTTC
TRBV20-1,TRBJ2-1,few,.,CSAREFFGGEQFF,TGCAGTGCTAGAGAGTTTTTCGGTGGTGAGCAGTTCTTC